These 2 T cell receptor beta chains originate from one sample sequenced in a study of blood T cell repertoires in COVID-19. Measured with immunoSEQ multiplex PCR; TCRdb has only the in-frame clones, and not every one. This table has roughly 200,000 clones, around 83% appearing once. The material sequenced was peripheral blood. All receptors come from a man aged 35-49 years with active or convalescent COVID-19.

In nucleotides, the CDR3 is TGTGCCAGCGGGACTAGCGGGGGTTTGAATGAGCAGTTCTTC. Its translation is CASGTSGGLNEQFF. The chain is built from TRBV7-3 and TRBJ2-1; 14 positions match TRBD2. V was pared by 8 bases and J by 7 bases, with 4 bases of the junction left unmatched. The germline V gene encodes CDR1 SGHTA and CDR2 FQGTGA. The CDR3 is made up of 14 amino acids.

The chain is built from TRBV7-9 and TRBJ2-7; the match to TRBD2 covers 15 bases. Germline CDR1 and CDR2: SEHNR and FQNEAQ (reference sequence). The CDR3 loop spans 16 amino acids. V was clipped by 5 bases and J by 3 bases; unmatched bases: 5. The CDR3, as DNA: TGTGCCAGCAGCATGGGACTAGCGGGGGGAGGCTACGAGCAGTACTTC. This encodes CASSMGLAGGGYEQYF.